A single T cell receptor beta chain is shown here with its context. This sample was included in a study of blood T cell repertoires in COVID-19. Across the study: Sites across the United States, Italy and Spain contributed samples from acute and convalescent COVID-19. Sources were T cells, B-cell-depleted T cells, or PBMCs; the material itself was cDNA or gDNA.

Trimming cost V 6 bases and J 3 bases, with 12 bases left between them. Germline CDR1 MNHEY, CDR2 SVGAGI. The CDR3 runs to 14 residues. Method: immunoSEQ multiplex PCR; TCRdb's copy keeps in-frame clones and lacks some. The table has about 26,000 clones, around 65% seen once. The specimen sequenced was peripheral blood. V and J are TRBV6-5 and TRBJ1-3; the D gene is possibly TRBD1 (6 bases). The receptor's source is a man between 60 and 75 years old with active or convalescent COVID-19. DNA of the CDR3: TGTGCCAGCAGACTACAGGGTGATGGAAACACCATATATTTT. Translating it yields CASRLQGDGNTIYF.